Listed here is a single T cell receptor beta chain. Clones were read by immunoSEQ multiplex PCR, and TCRdb kept only the in-frame ones, dropping some. The sample yields some 110,000 clones, just under 85% seen once. The data belong to a study of blood T cell repertoires in COVID-19. Study in general: Sites in the United States, Italy and Spain provided acute and convalescent COVID-19 samples. Sources were T cells, B-cell-depleted T cells, or PBMCs; the material itself was cDNA or gDNA.

The clonotype originates from a man aged 70-80 years with active or convalescent COVID-19. Sequencing used peripheral blood.

This chain's CDR3 is CASSWGAYNEQFF. The CDR3 DNA reads as TGTGCCAGCAGTTGGGGGGCCTACAATGAGCAGTTCTTC. The chain carries TRBV6-5 and TRBJ2-1; TRBD2 might be the D (6 bases). Deletions cut 4 bases from V and 2 bases from J, with 6 bases between. The CDR3 runs 13 residues. From germline, CDR1 is MNHEY and CDR2 SVGAGI.